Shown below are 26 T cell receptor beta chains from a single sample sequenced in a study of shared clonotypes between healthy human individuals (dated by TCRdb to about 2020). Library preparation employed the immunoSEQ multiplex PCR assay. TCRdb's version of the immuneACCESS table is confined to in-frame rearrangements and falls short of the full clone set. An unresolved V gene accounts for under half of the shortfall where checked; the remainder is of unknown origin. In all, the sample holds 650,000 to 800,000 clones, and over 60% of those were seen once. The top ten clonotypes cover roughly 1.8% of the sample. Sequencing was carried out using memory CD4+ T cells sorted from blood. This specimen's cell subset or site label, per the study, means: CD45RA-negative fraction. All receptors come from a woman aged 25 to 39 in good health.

CDR3 DNA sequence: TGTGCCAGTAGTTTCCGGGACAGTAACAATGAGCAGTTCTTC. It codes for CASSFRDSNNEQFF. The V and J genes are TRBV19 and TRBJ2-1; 7 nucleotides line up with TRBD1. The CDR3 covers 14 residues. Unmatched junction bases numbered 6, after V lost 5 bases and J lost 5 bases. Germline values: CDR1 LNHDA, CDR2 SQIVND (reference sequence).

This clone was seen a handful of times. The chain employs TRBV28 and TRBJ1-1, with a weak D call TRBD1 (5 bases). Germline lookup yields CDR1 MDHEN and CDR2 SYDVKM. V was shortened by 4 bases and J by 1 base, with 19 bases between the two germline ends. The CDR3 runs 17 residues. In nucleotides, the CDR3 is TGTGCCAGCAGTTATCTAACAGGCTCGTGGGGGAACACTGAAGCTTTCTTT. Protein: CASSYLTGSWGNTEAFF.

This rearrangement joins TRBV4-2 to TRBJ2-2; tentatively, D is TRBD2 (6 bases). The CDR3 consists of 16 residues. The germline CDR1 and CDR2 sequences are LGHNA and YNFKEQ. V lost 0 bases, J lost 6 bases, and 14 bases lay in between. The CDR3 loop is CASSQDFAGRAGELFF. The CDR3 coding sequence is TGTGCCAGCAGCCAAGATTTTGCGGGACGGGCCGGGGAGCTGTTTTTT.

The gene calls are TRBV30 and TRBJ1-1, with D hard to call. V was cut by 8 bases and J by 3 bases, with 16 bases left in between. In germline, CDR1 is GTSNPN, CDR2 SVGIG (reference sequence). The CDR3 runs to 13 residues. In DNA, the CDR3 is TGTGCCCTCCGAAAGGGTCTTGACACTGAAGCTTTCTTT. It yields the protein CALRKGLDTEAFF.

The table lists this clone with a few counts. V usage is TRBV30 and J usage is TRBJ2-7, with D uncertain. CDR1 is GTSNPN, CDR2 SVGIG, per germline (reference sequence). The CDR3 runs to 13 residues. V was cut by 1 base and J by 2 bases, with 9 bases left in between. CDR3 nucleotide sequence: TGTGCCTGGAGTGGCCAGGCTCCCTACGAGCAGTACTTC. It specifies CAWSGQAPYEQYF.

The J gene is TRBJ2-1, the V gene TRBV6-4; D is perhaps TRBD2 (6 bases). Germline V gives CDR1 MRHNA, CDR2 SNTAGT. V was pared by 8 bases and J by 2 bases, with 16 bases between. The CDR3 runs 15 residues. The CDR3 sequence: CASQRNSGTYNEQFF. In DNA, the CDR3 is TGTGCCAGCCAGCGGAATAGCGGCACCTACAATGAGCAGTTCTTC.

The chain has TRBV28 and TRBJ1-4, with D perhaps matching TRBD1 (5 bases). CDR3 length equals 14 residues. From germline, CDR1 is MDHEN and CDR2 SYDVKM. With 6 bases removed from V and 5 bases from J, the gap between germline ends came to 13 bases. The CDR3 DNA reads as TGTGCCAGCAGCCGGGGGGGGAGGAATGAAAAACTGTTTTTT. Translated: CASSRGGRNEKLFF.

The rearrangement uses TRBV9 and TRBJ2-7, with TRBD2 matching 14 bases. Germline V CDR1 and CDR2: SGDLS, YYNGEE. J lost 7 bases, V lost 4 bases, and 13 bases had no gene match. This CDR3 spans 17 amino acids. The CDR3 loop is CASSPTVGLAGVDEQYF. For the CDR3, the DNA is TGTGCCAGCAGCCCTACGGTGGGACTAGCGGGAGTGGATGAGCAGTACTTC.

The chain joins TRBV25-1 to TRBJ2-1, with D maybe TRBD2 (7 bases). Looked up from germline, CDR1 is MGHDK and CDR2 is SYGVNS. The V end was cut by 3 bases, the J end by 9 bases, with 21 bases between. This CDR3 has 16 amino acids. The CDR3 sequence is CASSEEGGALGSEQFF. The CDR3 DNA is TGTGCCAGCAGTGAGGAGGGGGGGGCCTTAGGATCTGAGCAGTTCTTC.

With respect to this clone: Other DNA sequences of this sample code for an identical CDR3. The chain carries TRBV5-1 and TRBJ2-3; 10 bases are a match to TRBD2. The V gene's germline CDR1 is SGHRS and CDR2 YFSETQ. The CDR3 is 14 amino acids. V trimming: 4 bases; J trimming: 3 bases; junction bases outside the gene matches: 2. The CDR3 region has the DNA TGCGCCAGCAGCCGACTAGCGGGTACAGATACGCAGTATTTT. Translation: CASSRLAGTDTQYF.

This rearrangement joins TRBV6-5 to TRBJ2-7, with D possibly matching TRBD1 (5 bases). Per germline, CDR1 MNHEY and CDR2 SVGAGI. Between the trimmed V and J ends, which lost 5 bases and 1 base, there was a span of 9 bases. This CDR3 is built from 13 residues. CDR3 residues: CASSQGRSYEQYF. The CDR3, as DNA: TGTGCCAGCAGTCAGGGCAGATCCTACGAGCAGTACTTC.

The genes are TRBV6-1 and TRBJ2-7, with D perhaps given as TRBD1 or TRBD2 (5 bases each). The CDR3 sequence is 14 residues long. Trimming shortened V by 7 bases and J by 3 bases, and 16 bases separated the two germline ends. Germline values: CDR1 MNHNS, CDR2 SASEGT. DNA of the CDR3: TGTGCCAGCATCCAGAGGCTGAGGGGCTACGAGCAGTACTTC. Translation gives CASIQRLRGYEQYF.

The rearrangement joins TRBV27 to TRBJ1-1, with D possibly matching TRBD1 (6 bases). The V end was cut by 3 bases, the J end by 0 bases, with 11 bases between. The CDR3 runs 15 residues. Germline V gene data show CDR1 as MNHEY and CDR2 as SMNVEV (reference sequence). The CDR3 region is CASSFSGVLNTEAFF. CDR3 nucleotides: TGTGCCAGCAGTTTCTCAGGGGTCCTGAACACTGAAGCTTTCTTT.

CDR3 region: CASSPLTSVNTGELFF. In nucleotides, the CDR3 is TGTGCCAGCAGTCCACTGACTAGCGTGAACACCGGGGAGCTGTTTTTT. J is TRBJ2-2 and V is TRBV27; 8 positions match TRBD2. Trimming removed 5 bases from V and 1 base from J; junction bases left unmatched: 6. There are 16 residues in the CDR3. CDR1 MNHEY and CDR2 SMNVEV come from the germline V gene (reference sequence).

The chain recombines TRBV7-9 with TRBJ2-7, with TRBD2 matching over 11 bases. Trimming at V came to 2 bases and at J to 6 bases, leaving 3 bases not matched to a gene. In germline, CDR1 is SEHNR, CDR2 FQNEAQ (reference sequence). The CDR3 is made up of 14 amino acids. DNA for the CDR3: TGTGCCAGCAGCTTAATAGCGGGAGGGGGCGAGCAGTACTTC. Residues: CASSLIAGGGEQYF.

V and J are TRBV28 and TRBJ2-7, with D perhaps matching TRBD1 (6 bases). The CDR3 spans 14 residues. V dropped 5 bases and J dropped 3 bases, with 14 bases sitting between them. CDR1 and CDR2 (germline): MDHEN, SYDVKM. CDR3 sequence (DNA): TGTGCCAGCAGTCTAGGGGGTTCTGGCTACGAGCAGTACTTC. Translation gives CASSLGGSGYEQYF.

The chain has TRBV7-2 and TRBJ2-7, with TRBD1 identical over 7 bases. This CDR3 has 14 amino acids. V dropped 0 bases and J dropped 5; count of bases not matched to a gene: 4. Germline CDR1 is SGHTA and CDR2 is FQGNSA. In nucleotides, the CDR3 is TGTGCCAGCAGCTTAGCGACAGGGCAAAACGAGCAGTACTTC. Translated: CASSLATGQNEQYF.

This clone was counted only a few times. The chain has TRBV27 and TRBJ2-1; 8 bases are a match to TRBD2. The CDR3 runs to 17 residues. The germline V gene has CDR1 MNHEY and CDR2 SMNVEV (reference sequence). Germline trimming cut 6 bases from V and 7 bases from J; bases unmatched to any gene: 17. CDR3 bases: TGTGCCAGCAGACCGGGGGGGTACCTCGGGACACAAAATGAGCAGTTCTTC. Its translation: CASRPGGYLGTQNEQFF.

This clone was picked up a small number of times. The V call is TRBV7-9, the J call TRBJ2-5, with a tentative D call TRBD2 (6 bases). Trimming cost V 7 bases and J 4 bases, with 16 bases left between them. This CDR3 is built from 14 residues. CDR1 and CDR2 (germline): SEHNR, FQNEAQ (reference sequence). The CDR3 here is CASIPGELLETQYF. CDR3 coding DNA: TGTGCCAGCATACCGGGGGAGTTGCTAGAGACCCAGTACTTC.

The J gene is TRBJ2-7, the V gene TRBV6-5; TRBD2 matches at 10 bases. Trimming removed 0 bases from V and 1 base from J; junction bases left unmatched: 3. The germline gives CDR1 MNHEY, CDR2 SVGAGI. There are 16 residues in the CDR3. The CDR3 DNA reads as TGTGCCAGCAGTTACTCGTGGACTAGCGGTTCCTACGAGCAGTACTTC. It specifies CASSYSWTSGSYEQYF.

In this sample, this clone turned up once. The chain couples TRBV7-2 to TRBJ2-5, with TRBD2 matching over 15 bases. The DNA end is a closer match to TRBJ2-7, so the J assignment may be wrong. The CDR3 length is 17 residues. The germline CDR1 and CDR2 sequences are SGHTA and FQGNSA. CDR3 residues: CASSPRTSGRAGYEQYF. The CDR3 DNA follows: TGTGCCAGCAGCCCCAGGACTAGCGGGAGGGCTGGTTACGAGCAGTACTTC.

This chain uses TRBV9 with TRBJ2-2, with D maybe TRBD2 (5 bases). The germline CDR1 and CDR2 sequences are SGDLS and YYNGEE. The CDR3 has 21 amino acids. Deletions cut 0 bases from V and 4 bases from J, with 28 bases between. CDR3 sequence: CASSVATGVVSGFSSTGELFF. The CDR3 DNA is TGTGCCAGCAGCGTAGCTACTGGGGTCGTTTCGGGGTTCAGTAGCACCGGGGAGCTGTTTTTT.

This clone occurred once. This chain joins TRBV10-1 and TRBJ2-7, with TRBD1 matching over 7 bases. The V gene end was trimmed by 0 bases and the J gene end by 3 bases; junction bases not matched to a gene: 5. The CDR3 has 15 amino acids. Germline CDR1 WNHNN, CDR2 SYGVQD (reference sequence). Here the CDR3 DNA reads TGCGCCAGCAGTGAGTCGACAGGGAGCGACTACGAGCAGTACTTC. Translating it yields CASSESTGSDYEQYF.

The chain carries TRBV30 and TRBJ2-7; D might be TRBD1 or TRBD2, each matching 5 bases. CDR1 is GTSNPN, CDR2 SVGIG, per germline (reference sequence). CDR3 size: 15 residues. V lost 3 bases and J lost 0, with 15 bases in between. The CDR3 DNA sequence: TGTGCCTGGAGCGCATATGGGGGATTCTCCTACGAGCAGTACTTC. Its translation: CAWSAYGGFSYEQYF.

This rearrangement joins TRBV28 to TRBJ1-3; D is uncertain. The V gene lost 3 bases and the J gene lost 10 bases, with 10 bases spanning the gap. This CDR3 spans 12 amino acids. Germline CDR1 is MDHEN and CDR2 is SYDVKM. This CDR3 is CASSLTVGTIYF. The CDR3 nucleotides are TGTGCCAGCAGTTTGACCGTCGGGACCATATATTTT.

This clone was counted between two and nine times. The CDR3 loop is CASSENRQRQYF. CDR3 nucleotides: TGTGCCAGCAGTGAAAATCGCCAGAGACAGTACTTC. The chain links TRBV2 to TRBJ2-7; D call uncertain. The CDR3 has 12 residues. V was cut by 2 bases and J by 10 bases, with 12 bases left in between. Per germline, CDR1 SNHLY and CDR2 FYNNEI.